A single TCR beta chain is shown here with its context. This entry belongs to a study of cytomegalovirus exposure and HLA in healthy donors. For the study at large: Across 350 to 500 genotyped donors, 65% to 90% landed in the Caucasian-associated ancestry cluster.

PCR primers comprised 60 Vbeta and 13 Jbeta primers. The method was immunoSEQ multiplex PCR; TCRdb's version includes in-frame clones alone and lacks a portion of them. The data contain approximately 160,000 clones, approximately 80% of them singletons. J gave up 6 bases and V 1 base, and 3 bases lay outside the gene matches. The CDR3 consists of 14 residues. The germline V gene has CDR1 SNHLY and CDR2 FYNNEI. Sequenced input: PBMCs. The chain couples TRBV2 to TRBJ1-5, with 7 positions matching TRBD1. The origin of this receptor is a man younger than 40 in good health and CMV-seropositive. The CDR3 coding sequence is TGTGCCAGCAGTGAAGAGGCAGGGGGTCAGCCCCAGCATTTT. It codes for CASSEEAGGQPQHF.